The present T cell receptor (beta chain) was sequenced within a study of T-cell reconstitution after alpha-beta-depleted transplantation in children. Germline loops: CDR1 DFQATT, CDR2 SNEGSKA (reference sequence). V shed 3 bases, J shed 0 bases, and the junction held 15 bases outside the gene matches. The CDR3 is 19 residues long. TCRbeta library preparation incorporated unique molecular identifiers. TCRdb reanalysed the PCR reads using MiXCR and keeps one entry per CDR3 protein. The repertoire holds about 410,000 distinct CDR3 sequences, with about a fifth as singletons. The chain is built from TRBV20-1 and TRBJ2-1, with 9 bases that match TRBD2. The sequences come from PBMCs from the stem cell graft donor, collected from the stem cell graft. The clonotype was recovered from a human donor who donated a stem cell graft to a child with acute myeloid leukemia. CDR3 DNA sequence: TGCAGTGCTAGTAGTCTTATGGCTAGCGGGACAAGCTCCTACAATGAGCAGTTCTTC. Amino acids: CSASSLMASGTSSYNEQFF.